The sequence of this TCR beta chain was determined in a study of cytotoxic CD8 clonotypes in ibrutinib-treated CLL. General observations from the study: Elevated clonality accompanied ibrutinib response, with a return toward baseline values at progression.

The CDR3 has 16 residues. Germline V gene sequence: CDR1 LNHDA, CDR2 SQIVND (reference sequence). J lost 7 bases, V lost 4 bases, and 11 bases had no gene match. Investigators sought sequencing depths of between 1 in 200,000 and 1 in 1 million T cells. TCRdb's table, derived via immunoSEQ multiplex PCR, lists solely in-frame clones and lacks some. This sample carries roughly 49,000 clones, around four fifths of them seen once, and the ten largest clones take about a fifth. A few counts support this clone. Its antigen is currently unknown. This clonotype was sampled from a human donor with chronic lymphocytic leukemia. This material consisted of PBMCs, taken after 24 months of ibrutinib treatment. The V and J genes are TRBV19 and TRBJ1-4; 8 bases line up with TRBD1. The CDR3 sequence is CASSTDWPGQVEKLFF. The DNA of the CDR3 is TGTGCCAGTAGTACGGACTGGCCGGGACAGGTTGAAAAACTGTTTTTT.